This T cell receptor (beta chain) was retrieved from a study of CD8 T cells in ankylosing spondylitis. Overall study results and limits: The study identified a TCR beta motif of under ten highly homologous variants that appeared characteristic of ankylosing spondylitis blood.

TCRdb processed the 5' RACE reads anew with MiXCR; each CDR3 protein has one entry. The sample consists of about 540,000 distinct CDR3 sequences, more than 9.5% of them appearing once. To note about this clonotype: Its antigen is not identified.

Germline loops: CDR1 DFQATT, CDR2 SNEGSKA (reference sequence). The CDR3 is 16 amino acids. The J segment lost 2 bases and the V segment lost 6 bases, leaving 10 bases of the junction unmatched. V is TRBV20-1 and J is TRBJ1-2, with 12 bases aligning to TRBD1. Sequenced input: blood, either unsorted or a sorted T cell fraction (not recorded which). The TCR comes from a male donor with ankylosing spondylitis. The CDR3 DNA reads TGCAGTGCCCCTGGGACAGGGGGCACTACCAACTATGGCTACACCTTC. Its translation is CSAPGTGGTTNYGYTF.